The present entry profiles one T cell receptor beta chain with its context. Its antigen has not been determined. Base qualities are not at hand, and no much larger clone is one base apart. These data belong to a study of beta chain features in type 1 diabetes (dated by TCRdb to about 2018). With respect to the entire study: Mean age, gender distribution, total cell number and subset yield were not different between patients and healthy donors. Across all samples, approximately 98,000,000 sorted cells were examined, and cell number per subset correlated strongly with RNA yield. The study compared TCRB repertoires of sorted circulating CD4+ T cell subsets between recently diagnosed type 1 diabetes patients and matched healthy donors. Whereas all 30 or so donors provided naive and central memory subsets, regulatory and stem cell-like memory subsets were isolated from just 8 patients and about 8 healthy donors.

The entire amount of isolated RNA was reverse transcribed using the High Capacity cDNA Reverse Transcription Kit, so the sequenced TCRB transcripts were expressed ones. Deep immunoSEQ sequencing was applied to naive, central memory and regulatory T cell samples, giving an average of about 3.57 million total reads per sample. Sorted cells were lysed in RLT buffer, and RNA was extracted using DNase-treated RNeasy Micro or Mini kits according to cell number. To prevent cross-contamination, each cell subset was processed individually, whereas patient and healthy donor samples were processed jointly. TCRB sequences were amplified from cDNA with the immunoSEQ multiplex PCR, producing 87-bp fragments spanning the CDR3 region. Sequencing of the amplicons was done on the Illumina HiSeq platform. The original pipeline was this. PCR bias was corrected computationally using synthetic template baselines, and reads within Hamming distance 2 were collapsed, with unmergeable singletons discarded. By aligning reads against IMGT, V, D and J genes, CDR3 length, and insertions or deletions at six rearrangement sites were assigned. Within each subset, clonotype counts were normalized to the number of sorted cells before true diversity and Gini coefficients were calculated with the tcR R package. Repertoire sharing was quantified using the overlap coefficient calculated on TCRB nucleotide sequences. TCRdb provides this immuneACCESS table in a form limited to in-frame rearrangements. Some clones are lacking; in checked studies, under half of them reflect an unresolved V gene, and why the rest are absent is not known. Clone size and the V and J calls come from that table; the DNA yielded D and trimming. The sample yields more than 150,000 clones; approximately 9.1% were counted once. The ten largest account for 2% to 3% of the sample.

For CDR1 and CDR2, the germline V gene lists SGHTA and FQGNSA. Its CDR3 holds 11 amino acids, cysteine through phenylalanine. The read is trimmed to its CDR3 DNA, 33 bases read in frame from base 1. Trimming takes 5 bases from V and 12 bases from J, and the germline ends sit 11 bases apart. The paper as a whole reports these results and caveats: At VDJ recombination sites, type 1 diabetes patients had fewer insertions and more deleted nucleotides, which implies abnormalities in thymic rearrangement. HLA sub-analyses involved small numbers of individuals, so any influence of HLA type on TCRB rearrangement remained unresolved. In all four CD4+ subsets, TCRB CDR3 length was moderately but significantly shorter in type 1 diabetes patients. Because cDNA was sequenced instead of genomic DNA, activated cells with high expression could be over-represented, although the groups did not differ in activation or CD3 levels. Naive, central memory and regulatory TCRB repertoires appeared to be more alike among patients than among healthy donors. PCR may preferentially amplify shorter templates, but because patient and control samples were amplified and corrected together, any resulting skew would affect both groups equally.

From each donor, a single peripheral blood sample of about 110 mL on average was drawn into heparinised tubes. A BD FACSAria II was used to sort naive, central memory, regulatory and stem cell-like memory CD4+ T cells with a panel that included CD45RO, CCR7, CD25, CD127, CD95 and CD27. Every sorted population had a purity above 95%. Right away, PBMCs were isolated by Lymphoprep density gradient centrifugation and were stained directly, with no culture step. To minimize batch effects, samples were stained and sorted in pairs, one healthy donor with one patient per experiment. This TCR came from a woman between 18 and 29 years old in good health. The sample comprised central memory CD4+ T cells from blood. The chain is encoded by TRBV7-2 joined to TRBJ2-1; perhaps TRBD1 is the D gene, with 5 bases matching. The DNA sequence is TGTGCCAGCAGCGGCCAGGGCGCGCAGTTCTTC. Protein translation: CASSGQGAQFF.